One sample yielded the 20 T cell receptor beta chains listed below, sequenced in a study of blood T cell repertoires in COVID-19. TCRdb keeps only in-frame clones here, not all; method: immunoSEQ multiplex PCR. Of tens of thousands of clones in the sample, roughly 92% were seen once. The specimen sequenced was peripheral blood. The receptors originated from a woman aged 55-69 years with active COVID-19.

The rearrangement joins TRBV4-3 to TRBJ2-1, with 7 bases matching TRBD1. Germline V gives CDR1 LGHNA, CDR2 YSLEER. This CDR3 comprises 15 residues. The J segment lost 7 bases and the V segment lost 3 bases, leaving 9 bases of the junction unmatched. The CDR3, as DNA: TGCGCCAGCAGCCAGGATCGGGACAGTTTTAATGAGCAGTTCTTC. Its protein is CASSQDRDSFNEQFF.

V usage is TRBV11-3 and J usage is TRBJ2-3; unclear D gene. This CDR3 is 13 amino acids long. Germline values: CDR1 SGHNT, CDR2 YENEEA. Trimming took 1 base from V and 3 from J, leaving 5 bases between them. The CDR3 here is CASSLASTDTQYF. As DNA, the CDR3 is TGTGCCAGCAGCTTAGCGTCGACAGATACGCAGTATTTT.

The V call is TRBV27, the J call TRBJ1-1, with no clear D. V gave up 5 bases and J gave up 0 bases, with 16 bases separating them. Germline CDR1 is MNHEY and CDR2 is SMNVEV (reference sequence). The CDR3 covers 16 residues. The CDR3: CASSTTDLIVNTEAFF. The CDR3 bases are TGTGCCAGCAGTACTACGGACTTGATTGTGAACACTGAAGCTTTCTTT.

The genes are TRBV18 and TRBJ2-7, with D maybe TRBD1 (6 bases). Deletions cut 3 bases from V and 4 bases from J, with 7 bases between. This CDR3 contains 12 residues. Germline V lookup: CDR1 KGHSH, CDR2 LQKENI. The CDR3 spells CASSPDRYEQYF. The CDR3 region has the DNA TGTGCCAGCTCACCCGACAGGTACGAGCAGTACTTC.

This rearrangement joins TRBV11-1 to TRBJ2-1; D is undetermined. The CDR3 runs 14 residues. V lost 2 bases, J lost 8 bases, and 13 bases lay in between. Germline-derived CDR1 and CDR2 are SGHAT and FQDESV (reference sequence). CDR3 amino acids: CASSLLVEWDEQFF. CDR3 DNA: TGTGCCAGCAGCTTACTAGTGGAGTGGGATGAGCAGTTCTTC. The entire variable domain, with the rest obtained from reference TRBV11-1 and TRBJ2-1, is as follows: EAEVAQSPRYKITEKSQAVAFWCDPISGHATLYWYRQILGQGPELLVQFQDESVVDDSQLPKDRFSAERLKGVDSTLKIQPAELGDSAMYLCASSLLVEWDEQFFGPGTRLTVL.

The J gene is TRBJ2-1, the V gene TRBV5-6, with 10 nucleotides matching TRBD1. The CDR3 covers 16 residues. Germline-derived CDR1 and CDR2 are SGHDT and YYEEEE. After removal of 4 bases from V and 6 bases from J, the junction contained 10 bases not matched to a gene. The CDR3 spells CASSRTDRGPRNEQFF. In DNA, the CDR3 is TGTGCCAGCAGCCGTACTGACAGGGGGCCCCGCAATGAGCAGTTCTTC.

The chain is built from TRBV2 and TRBJ2-1; 8 positions match TRBD1. J lost 0 bases, V lost 6 bases, and 19 bases had no gene match. CDR1 is SNHLY and CDR2 is FYNNEI in the germline V gene. The CDR3 runs to 20 residues. The CDR3 nucleotides are TGTGCCAGCAGCGCCCGGTGGACAGGGAAGGGCAGGAGCTCCTACAATGAGCAGTTCTTC. It specifies CASSARWTGKGRSSYNEQFF.

V usage is TRBV15 and J usage is TRBJ1-4; possibly TRBD1 for D (5 bases). The germline V gene encodes CDR1 LNHNV and CDR2 YYDKDF (reference sequence). The CDR3 loop spans 14 amino acids. V lost 5 bases to trimming and J lost 6 bases, with 13 bases between them. This CDR3 is CATSPRRGDEKLFF. DNA for the CDR3: TGTGCCACCAGCCCCCGGCGGGGGGATGAAAAACTGTTTTTT.

This chain joins TRBV5-4 and TRBJ2-6, with D uncertain. Per the germline V gene, CDR1 is SGHNT and CDR2 is YYREEE (reference sequence). This CDR3 comprises 15 residues. The V gene lost 0 bases and the J gene lost 4 bases, with 8 bases spanning the gap. This CDR3 reads CASSLGSVGANVLTF. The CDR3, as DNA: TGTGCCAGCAGCTTGGGATCGGTAGGGGCCAACGTCCTGACTTTC.

This chain uses TRBV9 with TRBJ1-1, with 9 bases fitting TRBD1. Trimming removed 4 bases from V and 4 bases from J; junction bases left unmatched: 17. The CDR3 loop spans 18 amino acids. Germline lookup yields CDR1 SGDLS and CDR2 YYNGEE. This CDR3 reads CASSTNRDRDMISTEAFF. The CDR3 nucleotides read TGTGCCAGCAGCACTAACCGGGACAGGGATATGATTAGCACTGAAGCTTTCTTT. Full variable domain (rest looked up from reference TRBV9 and TRBJ1-1): DSGVTQTPKHLITATGQRVTLRCSPRSGDLSVYWYQQSLDQGLQFLIQYYNGEERAKGNILERFSAQQFPDLHSELNLSSLELGDSALYFCASSTNRDRDMISTEAFFGQGTRLTVV.

This chain connects TRBV5-1 to TRBJ2-3; TRBD2 aligns across 10 bases. The ends lost 2 bases at V and 4 bases at J; junction bases unmatched: 7. The V gene's germline CDR1 is SGHRS and CDR2 YFSETQ. The CDR3 covers 16 residues. The CDR3 is CASSLGSLAGADTQYF. CDR3 nucleotides: TGCGCCAGCAGCTTAGGATCTCTAGCGGGGGCAGATACGCAGTATTTT.

The chain combines TRBV5-1 with TRBJ2-5; 12 bases are shared with TRBD1. This CDR3 has 15 residues. The germline V gene encodes CDR1 SGHRS and CDR2 YFSETQ. V shed 4 bases, J shed 4 bases, and the junction held 5 bases outside the gene matches. The CDR3 coding sequence is TGCGCCAGCAGCCTCCGGGACAGGGGGCGAGAGACCCAGTACTTC. Its translation: CASSLRDRGRETQYF.

This sequence joins TRBV20-1 and TRBJ2-1; 11 positions agree with TRBD2. After removal of 3 bases from V and 7 bases from J, the junction contained 8 bases not matched to a gene. The CDR3 is 15 residues long. CDR1 is DFQATT and CDR2 is SNEGSKA in the germline V gene (reference sequence). CDR3 sequence reads: CSASLAGGPRNEQFF. DNA of the CDR3: TGCAGTGCTAGTTTAGCGGGAGGGCCGAGGAATGAGCAGTTCTTC.

CDR3 region: CASSYSVRDNQPQHF. In DNA, the CDR3 is TGTGCCAGCAGTTACTCGGTCAGGGACAATCAGCCCCAGCATTTT. J is TRBJ1-5 and V is TRBV6-2 or TRBV6-3; tentatively, D is TRBD1 (5 bases). The V end lost 0 bases, the J end lost 3 bases, and 9 bases lay between the germline ends. In germline, CDR1 is MNHEY, CDR2 SVGEGT. This CDR3 is built from 15 residues.

V and J are TRBV10-2 and TRBJ1-2; 7 bases line up with TRBD1. The CDR3 totals 15 residues. The V and J ends lost 3 bases and 0 bases, in that order; junction bases with no gene match: 4. The V gene's germline CDR1 is WSHSY and CDR2 SAAADI. CDR3 nucleotide sequence: TGCGCCAGCAGTGACACCGGGACAGCTAACTATGGCTACACCTTC. Translated, it gives CASSDTGTANYGYTF.

Notes on this clone: At one of its ends the junction is not consistent with the germline gene, which may arise from a read error. The V and J genes are TRBV30 and TRBJ1-5; 7 nucleotides line up with TRBD1. The CDR3 covers 12 residues. From germline, CDR1 is GTSNPN and CDR2 SVGIG (reference sequence). CDR3 sequence reads: CAWSVAATGLDF. CDR3 coding DNA: TGTGCCTGGAGTGTAGCGGCGACAGGGCTTGATTTT. The full variable domain, completed using reference TRBV30 and TRBJ1-5, is SQTIHQWPATLVQPVGSPLSLECTVEGTSNPNLYWYRQAAGRGLQLLFYSVGIGQISSEVPQNLSASRPQDRQFILSSKKLLLSDSGFYLCAWSVAATGLDFGDGTRLSIL.

This clone was found once. CDR3 nucleotide sequence: TGTGCCAGCAGCTTAGCGGGACTAAACTACAATGAGCAGTTCTTC. It yields the protein CASSLAGLNYNEQFF. The genes are TRBV7-6 and TRBJ2-1, with TRBD2 matching 7 bases. Trimming cost V 0 bases and J 3 bases; bases outside gene matches: 2. Germline V lookup: CDR1 SGHVS, CDR2 FNYEAQ. This CDR3 region has 15 residues.

In this sample, this clone turned up a few times. At one boundary the junction diverges from the germline segment, which might be a read error. The chain has TRBV6-2 or TRBV6-3 and TRBJ2-1; 8 bases map to TRBD2. The CDR3 extends over 16 amino acids. The germline V gene encodes CDR1 MNHEY and CDR2 SVGEGT. CDR3 protein: CASTYGPGLVYNEQFF. The CDR3 DNA follows: TGTGCCAGCACTTACGGTCCGGGACTAGTTTACAATGAGCAGTTCTTC.

The chain couples TRBV7-2 to TRBJ2-7, with TRBD2 matching over 8 bases. Germline CDR1 is SGHTA and CDR2 is FQGNSA. V lost 5 bases and J lost 3; bases outside the gene matches: 6. The CDR3 spans 14 residues. The CDR3 sequence: CASSVSGASYEQYF. The CDR3 DNA sequence: TGTGCCAGCAGCGTTAGCGGGGCAAGCTACGAGCAGTACTTC.

V and J are TRBV5-4 and TRBJ2-7; TRBD1 matches at 8 bases. In germline, CDR1 is SGHNT, CDR2 YYREEE (reference sequence). This CDR3 is 15 amino acids long. J lost 2 bases, V lost 3 bases, and 7 bases had no gene match. In DNA form, the CDR3 reads TGTGCCAGCAGCTCTACCGGGACAGGTGCCTACGAGCAGTACTTC. It yields the protein CASSSTGTGAYEQYF.